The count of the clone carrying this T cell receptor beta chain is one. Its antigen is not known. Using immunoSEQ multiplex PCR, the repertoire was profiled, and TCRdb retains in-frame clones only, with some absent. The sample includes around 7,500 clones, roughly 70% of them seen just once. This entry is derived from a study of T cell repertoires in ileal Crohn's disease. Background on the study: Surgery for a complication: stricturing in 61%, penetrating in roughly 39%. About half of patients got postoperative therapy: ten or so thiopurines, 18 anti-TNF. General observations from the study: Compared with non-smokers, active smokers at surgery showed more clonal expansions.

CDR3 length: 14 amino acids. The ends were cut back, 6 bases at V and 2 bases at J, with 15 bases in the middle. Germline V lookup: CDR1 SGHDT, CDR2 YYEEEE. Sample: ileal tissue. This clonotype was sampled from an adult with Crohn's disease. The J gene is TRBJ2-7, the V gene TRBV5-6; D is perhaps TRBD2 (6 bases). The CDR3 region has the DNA TGTGCCAGCAACGTTGGGGGGTACGCCTACGAGCAGTACTTC. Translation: CASNVGGYAYEQYF.